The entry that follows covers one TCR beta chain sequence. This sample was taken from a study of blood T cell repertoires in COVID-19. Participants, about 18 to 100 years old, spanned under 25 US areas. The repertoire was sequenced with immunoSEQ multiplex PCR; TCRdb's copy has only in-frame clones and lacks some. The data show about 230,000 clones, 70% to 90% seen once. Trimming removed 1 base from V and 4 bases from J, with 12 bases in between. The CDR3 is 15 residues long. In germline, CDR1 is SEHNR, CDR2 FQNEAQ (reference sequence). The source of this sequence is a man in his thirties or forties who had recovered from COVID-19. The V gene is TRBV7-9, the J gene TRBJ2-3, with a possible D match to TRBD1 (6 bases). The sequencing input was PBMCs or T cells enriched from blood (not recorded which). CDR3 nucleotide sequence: TGTGCCAGCAGCTTAGATTTGGGGGCCGCAGATACGCAGTATTTT. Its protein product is CASSLDLGAADTQYF.